This TCR beta chain derives from a study of blood T cell repertoires in COVID-19. Clones were read by immunoSEQ multiplex PCR, and TCRdb kept only the in-frame ones, dropping some. The table records 130,000 to 150,000 clones, around nine tenths of them present only once. V dropped 0 bases and J dropped 0 bases, with 8 bases sitting between them. This CDR3 is 15 amino acids long. Per the germline V gene, CDR1 is SGHAT and CDR2 is FQNNGV. The sequenced sample was peripheral blood. The receptor comes from a woman aged 40-49 years with acute or convalescent COVID-19. J is TRBJ1-1 and V is TRBV11-2; the D is unclear. CDR3 sequence reads: CASSLDPRMNTEAFF. The CDR3 nucleotides read TGTGCCAGCAGCTTAGATCCCAGAATGAACACTGAAGCTTTCTTT. Full variable domain (remainder filled in from reference TRBV11-2 and TRBJ1-1): EAGVAQSPRYKIIEKRQSVAFWCNPISGHATLYWYQQILGQGPKLLIQFQNNGVVDDSQLPKDRFSAERLKGVDSTLKIQPAKLEDSAVYLCASSLDPRMNTEAFFGQGTRLTVV.